Each of the 4 T cell receptor beta chains below was sequenced from the same sample in a study of blood T cell repertoires in COVID-19. Repertoires were generated with immunoSEQ multiplex PCR, while TCRdb's copy carries only in-frame clones and drops some. The sample holds about 380,000 clones, 85% seen once. Sample: peripheral blood. Every receptor here comes from a woman between 18 and 30 years old with acute or convalescent COVID-19.

The chain is built from TRBV2 and TRBJ2-3; 10 nucleotides align to TRBD2. This CDR3 spans 16 amino acids. The V gene's germline CDR1 is SNHLY and CDR2 FYNNEI. The J segment lost 2 bases and the V segment lost 8 bases, leaving 10 bases of the junction unmatched. CDR3 sequence: CASLGAGTSDTDTQYF. The CDR3 region has the DNA TGTGCCAGCCTGGGTGCCGGGACTAGCGACACAGATACGCAGTATTTT.

The chain combines TRBV11-2 with TRBJ1-1; TRBD1 aligns across 7 bases. This CDR3 has 15 amino acids. Germline CDR1 is SGHAT and CDR2 is FQNNGV. Losses at the gene ends were 7 bases for V and 7 bases for J; bases not matched to a gene: 15. The CDR3 protein is CASTEVLQGPLEAFF. Here the CDR3 DNA reads TGTGCCAGCACCGAAGTTTTACAGGGGCCTCTTGAAGCTTTCTTT.

The rearrangement links TRBV10-3 to TRBJ2-1; no clear D. Trimming pared 3 bases from V and 3 bases from J, leaving 9 bases between. Germline assignment: CDR1 ENHRY and CDR2 SYGVKD. The CDR3 runs to 14 residues. The CDR3 is CAISDPVLYNEQFF. The CDR3 nucleotides read TGTGCCATCAGTGACCCAGTCCTCTACAATGAGCAGTTCTTC.

CDR3 sequence (DNA): TGTGCCACCAGTGATTTTAGACAGGGATCCTACAATGAGCAGTTCTTC. This encodes CATSDFRQGSYNEQFF. This rearrangement joins TRBV24-1 to TRBJ2-1; 7 bases map to TRBD1. The CDR3 is made up of 16 amino acids. V trimming: 1 base; J trimming: 1 base; junction bases outside the gene matches: 3. Germline V gives CDR1 KGHDR, CDR2 SFDVKD.